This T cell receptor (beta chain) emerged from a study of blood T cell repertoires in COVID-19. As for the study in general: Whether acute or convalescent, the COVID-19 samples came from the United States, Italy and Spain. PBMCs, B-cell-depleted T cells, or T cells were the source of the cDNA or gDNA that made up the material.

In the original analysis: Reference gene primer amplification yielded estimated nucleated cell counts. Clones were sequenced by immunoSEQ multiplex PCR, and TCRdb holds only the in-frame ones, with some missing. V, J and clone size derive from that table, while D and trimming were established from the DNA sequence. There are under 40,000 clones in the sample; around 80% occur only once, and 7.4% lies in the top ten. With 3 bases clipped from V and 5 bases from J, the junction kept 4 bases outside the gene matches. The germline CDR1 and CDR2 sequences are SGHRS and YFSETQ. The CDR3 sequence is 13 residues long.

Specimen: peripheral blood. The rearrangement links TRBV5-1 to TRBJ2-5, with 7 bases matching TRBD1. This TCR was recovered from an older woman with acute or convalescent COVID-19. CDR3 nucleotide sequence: TGCGCCAGCAGCTCGACAGGGCGGGAGACCCAGTACTTC. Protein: CASSSTGRETQYF.